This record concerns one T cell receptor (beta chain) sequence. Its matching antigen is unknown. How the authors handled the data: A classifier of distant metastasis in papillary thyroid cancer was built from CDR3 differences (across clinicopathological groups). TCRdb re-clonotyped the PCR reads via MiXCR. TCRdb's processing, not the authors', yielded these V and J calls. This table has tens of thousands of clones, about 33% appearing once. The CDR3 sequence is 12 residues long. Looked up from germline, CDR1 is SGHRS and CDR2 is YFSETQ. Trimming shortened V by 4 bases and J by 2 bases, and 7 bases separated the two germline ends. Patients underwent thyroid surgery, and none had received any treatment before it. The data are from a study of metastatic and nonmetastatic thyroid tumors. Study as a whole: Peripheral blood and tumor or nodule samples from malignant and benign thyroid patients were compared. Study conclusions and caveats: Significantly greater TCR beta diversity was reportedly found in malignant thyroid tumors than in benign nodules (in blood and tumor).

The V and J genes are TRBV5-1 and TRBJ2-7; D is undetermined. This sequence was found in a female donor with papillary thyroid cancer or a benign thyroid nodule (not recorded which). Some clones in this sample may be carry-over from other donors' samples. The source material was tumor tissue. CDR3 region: CASSLSTYEQYF. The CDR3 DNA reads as TGCGCCAGCAGCCTAAGTACCTACGAGCAGTACTTC. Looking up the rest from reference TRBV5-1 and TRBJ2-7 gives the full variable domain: KAGVTQTPRYLIKTRGQQVTLSCSPISGHRSVSWYQQTPGQGLQFLFEYFSETQRNKGNFPGRFSGRQFSNSRSEMNVSTLELGDSALYLCASSLSTYEQYFGPGTRLTVT.